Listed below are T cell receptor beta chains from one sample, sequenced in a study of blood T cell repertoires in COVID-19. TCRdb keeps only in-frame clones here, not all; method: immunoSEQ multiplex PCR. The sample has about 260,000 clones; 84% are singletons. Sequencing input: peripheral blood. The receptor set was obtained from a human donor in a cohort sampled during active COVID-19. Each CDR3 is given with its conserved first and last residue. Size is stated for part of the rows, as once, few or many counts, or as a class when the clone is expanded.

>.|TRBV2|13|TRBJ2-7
CASSPGLGYEQYF
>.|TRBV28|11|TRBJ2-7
CASSSPSEQYF
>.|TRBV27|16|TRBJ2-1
CASSLFGRQLYNEQFF
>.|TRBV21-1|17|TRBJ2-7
CASSKGFTSVSSYEQYF
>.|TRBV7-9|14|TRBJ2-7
CASSPSGQLHEQYF
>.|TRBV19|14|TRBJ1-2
CASSMARGAYGYTF
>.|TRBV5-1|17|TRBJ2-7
CASSLGGTTGPTTEQYF
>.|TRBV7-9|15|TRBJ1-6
CASSLSRNGHSPLHF
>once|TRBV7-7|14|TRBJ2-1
CASSLEPGGGEQFF
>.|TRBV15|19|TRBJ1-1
CATSSDQGQGWLQGTEAFF
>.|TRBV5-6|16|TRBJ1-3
CASSNPTGSAGNTIYF